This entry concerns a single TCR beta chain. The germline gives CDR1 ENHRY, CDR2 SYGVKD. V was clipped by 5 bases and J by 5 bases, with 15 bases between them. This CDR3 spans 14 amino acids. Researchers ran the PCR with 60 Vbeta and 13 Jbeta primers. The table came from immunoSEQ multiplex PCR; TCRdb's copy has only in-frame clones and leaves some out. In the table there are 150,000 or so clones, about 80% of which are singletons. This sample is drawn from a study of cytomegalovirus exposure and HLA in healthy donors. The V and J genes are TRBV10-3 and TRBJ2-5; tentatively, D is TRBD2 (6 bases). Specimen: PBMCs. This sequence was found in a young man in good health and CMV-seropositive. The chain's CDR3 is CAISSLRRGETQYF. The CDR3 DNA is TGTGCCATCAGTAGCCTCCGGAGGGGTGAGACCCAGTACTTC.